The 21 T cell receptor beta chains presented below share a single source sample, sequenced in a study of identifying expanded T cells in peripheral blood. Repertoires were generated with immunoSEQ multiplex PCR, while TCRdb's copy carries only in-frame clones and drops some. The data contain about 110,000 clones, about 87% of them singletons. What was sequenced was blood. The source is a person between 18 and 70 years old in good health.

V is TRBV28 and J is TRBJ1-2; tentatively, D is TRBD1 (6 bases). V was clipped by 8 bases and J by 4 bases, with 14 bases between them. CDR3 length: 13 residues. CDR1 and CDR2 (germline): MDHEN, SYDVKM. The CDR3 nucleotides are TGTGCCAGCCGTTCCGGACAGAGCTATGGCTACACCTTC. This translates into CASRSGQSYGYTF.

The chain combines TRBV7-2 with TRBJ2-6; 7 bases match TRBD1. From germline, CDR1 is SGHTA and CDR2 FQGNSA. CDR3 length equals 17 residues. Germline trimming cut 4 bases from V and 2 bases from J; bases unmatched to any gene: 8. CDR3 in amino acids: CASSSNRDSPGANVLTF. CDR3 DNA: TGTGCCAGCAGCTCCAACCGGGACAGCCCTGGGGCCAACGTCCTGACTTTC.

CDR3 in DNA: TGCGCCAGCAGCCAAGATGCAATGACAGTGAACACTGAAGCTTTCTTT. Amino acid sequence: CASSQDAMTVNTEAFF. This sequence joins TRBV4-3 and TRBJ1-1; the D gene is possibly TRBD1 (5 bases). Germline V lookup: CDR1 LGHNA, CDR2 YSLEER. Trimming pared 0 bases from V and 0 bases from J, leaving 11 bases between. The CDR3 is made up of 16 amino acids.

This chain uses TRBV29-1 with TRBJ1-1; possibly TRBD1 for D (5 bases). CDR3 size: 12 residues. The V end was cut by 2 bases, the J end by 8 bases, with 12 bases between. From germline, CDR1 is SQVTM and CDR2 ANQGSEA. CDR3 region: CSVELGGAEAFF. The CDR3 DNA reads as TGCAGCGTTGAATTGGGAGGGGCCGAAGCTTTCTTT.

V and J are TRBV11-1 and TRBJ2-3; 13 bases are shared with TRBD2. The CDR3 sequence is 16 residues long. The V gene end was trimmed by 5 bases and the J gene end by 4 bases; junction bases not matched to a gene: 6. Germline V gene sequence: CDR1 SGHAT, CDR2 FQDESV (reference sequence). The CDR3, as DNA: TGTGCCAGCAGCCCTTGGACTAGCGGGAGTGCAGATACGCAGTATTTT. Translated: CASSPWTSGSADTQYF.

The chain couples TRBV7-7 to TRBJ2-5; 8 bases are shared with TRBD1. The CDR3 has 16 amino acids. CDR1 is SSHAT and CDR2 is FNYEAQ in the germline V gene (reference sequence). J lost 5 bases, V lost 5 bases, and 13 bases had no gene match. In DNA, the CDR3 is TGTGCCAGCAGCCCCATCGGGGCAGGGGGCTGGGAGACCCAGTACTTC. Translation gives CASSPIGAGGWETQYF.

The chain combines TRBV30 with TRBJ1-4; 7 bases agree with TRBD1. The CDR3 runs to 15 residues. Germline V gene sequence: CDR1 GTSNPN, CDR2 SVGIG (reference sequence). With V trimmed by 0 bases and J by 7 bases, 8 bases remained unmatched. The CDR3 DNA reads as TGTGCCTGGAGTGTACCTGAGGGGGCGGTTGAAAAACTGTTTTTT. Translating gives CAWSVPEGAVEKLFF.

The gene calls are TRBV5-1 and TRBJ2-1, with D tentatively TRBD2 (6 bases). This CDR3 has 14 amino acids. Per the germline V gene, CDR1 is SGHRS and CDR2 is YFSETQ. Trimming removed 5 bases from V and 0 bases from J, with 9 bases in between. The CDR3 nucleotides read TGCGCCAGCAGTGCGGGGACCTCCTACAATGAGCAGTTCTTC. Residues: CASSAGTSYNEQFF.

The chain combines TRBV30 with TRBJ2-4; D is unresolved. This CDR3 has 12 residues. V was pared by 2 bases and J by 6 bases, with 8 bases between. Germline V gives CDR1 GTSNPN, CDR2 SVGIG (reference sequence). Written as DNA, the CDR3 is TGTGCCTGGAGTCTTAGTACAAACATTCAGTACTTC. Residues: CAWSLSTNIQYF.

This chain uses TRBV10-3 with TRBJ1-6; TRBD1 matches 7 bases. Germline V gene data show CDR1 as ENHRY and CDR2 as SYGVKD. V was clipped by 5 bases and J by 5 bases; unmatched bases: 6. This CDR3 contains 15 residues. The CDR3: CAISFTTGNNSPLHF. The CDR3 region has the DNA TGTGCCATCAGTTTCACGACAGGGAATAATTCACCCCTCCACTTT.

The CDR3 sequence: CASSRGYTEAFF. CDR3 in DNA: TGCGCCAGCAGTCGGGGATACACTGAAGCTTTCTTT. The chain carries TRBV5-1 and TRBJ1-1; D is unresolved. The germline V gene encodes CDR1 SGHRS and CDR2 YFSETQ. The CDR3 has 12 amino acids. V was cut by 5 bases and J by 3 bases, with 8 bases left in between.

V and J are TRBV30 and TRBJ2-1; no definite D call. The CDR3 has 12 residues. Germline V lookup: CDR1 GTSNPN, CDR2 SVGIG (reference sequence). V was clipped by 4 bases and J by 8 bases, with 12 bases between them. The CDR3 region has the DNA TGTGCCTGGAATATGGGAATCCATGAGCAGTTCTTC. This encodes CAWNMGIHEQFF.

The rearrangement links TRBV19 to TRBJ1-2; a possible D gene is TRBD1 (5 bases). Germline assignment: CDR1 LNHDA and CDR2 SQIVND (reference sequence). Trimming shortened V by 5 bases and J by 4 bases, and 11 bases separated the two germline ends. This CDR3 has 13 amino acids. The CDR3 is CASSGAGFYGYTF. CDR3 nucleotide sequence: TGTGCCAGTAGTGGAGCAGGGTTCTATGGCTACACCTTC. Supplemented by reference TRBV19 and TRBJ1-2, the full variable domain reads DGGITQSPKYLFRKEGQNVTLSCEQNLNHDAMYWYRQDPGQGLRLIYYSQIVNDFQKGDIAEGYSVSREKKESFPLTVTSAQKNPTAFYLCASSGAGFYGYTFGSGTRLTVV.

In this sample, this clone turned up a few times. The rearrangement uses TRBV19 and TRBJ1-1; D unclear. Per germline, CDR1 LNHDA and CDR2 SQIVND (reference sequence). V lost 5 bases and J lost 1, with 11 bases in between. The CDR3 length is 14 residues. The chain's CDR3 is CASSVGRTNTEAFF. Written as DNA, the CDR3 is TGTGCCAGTAGTGTCGGCAGGACGAACACTGAAGCTTTCTTT.

The chain joins TRBV4-1 to TRBJ1-6, with 8 bases identical to TRBD1. The CDR3 loop spans 15 amino acids. V was pared by 2 bases and J by 8 bases, with 5 bases of the junction left unmatched. The germline CDR1 and CDR2 sequences are MGHRA and YSYEKL. As DNA, the CDR3 is TGCGCCAGCAGCCAACATACAGGGGGTTATTCACCCCTCCACTTT. Encoded protein: CASSQHTGGYSPLHF.

This CDR3 reads CASSFRRQGATNEKLFF. The CDR3, as DNA: TGCGCCAGCAGCTTCCGGAGACAGGGTGCAACTAATGAAAAACTGTTTTTT. The gene calls are TRBV5-1 and TRBJ1-4; the match to TRBD1 covers 7 bases. The CDR3 covers 17 residues. Germline V gene sequence: CDR1 SGHRS, CDR2 YFSETQ. J lost 0 bases, V lost 2 bases, and 7 bases had no gene match.

The J gene is TRBJ2-5, the V gene TRBV9; TRBD1 is a possible D gene (6 bases). The CDR3 consists of 14 residues. Germline lookup yields CDR1 SGDLS and CDR2 YYNGEE. Trimming removed 4 bases at V and 2 bases at J, with 12 bases between. The CDR3 sequence: CASSPGASQETQYF. In DNA, the CDR3 is TGTGCCAGCAGCCCAGGGGCCTCACAAGAGACCCAGTACTTC. Supplemented by reference TRBV9 and TRBJ2-5, the full variable domain reads DSGVTQTPKHLITATGQRVTLRCSPRSGDLSVYWYQQSLDQGLQFLIQYYNGEERAKGNILERFSAQQFPDLHSELNLSSLELGDSALYFCASSPGASQETQYFGPGTRLLVL.

This rearrangement joins TRBV15 to TRBJ1-3, with D unclear. In germline, CDR1 is LNHNV, CDR2 YYDKDF (reference sequence). The CDR3 totals 15 residues. V was clipped by 0 bases and J by 0 bases, with 6 bases between them. The CDR3 spells CATSRDMGSGNTIYF. The CDR3 DNA is TGTGCCACCAGCAGAGATATGGGCTCTGGAAACACCATATATTTT.

The genes are TRBV10-1 and TRBJ1-3; no firm D call. Deletions cut 2 bases from V and 0 bases from J, with 17 bases between. In germline, CDR1 is WNHNN, CDR2 SYGVQD (reference sequence). The CDR3 covers 18 residues. This CDR3 is CASSEAGVGGSSGNTIYF. The CDR3 DNA follows: TGCGCCAGCAGTGAGGCCGGGGTTGGAGGATCCTCTGGAAACACCATATATTTT.

This clone was seen just once. This chain uses TRBV28 with TRBJ2-5; weak D call: TRBD1 (6 bases). Gene TRBJ2-7 matches the end of the DNA better, so the J call may be wrong. CDR1 and CDR2 from the germline V gene are MDHEN and SYDVKM. This CDR3 spans 13 amino acids. DNA of the CDR3: TGTGCCAGCAGTCCCTCCTACAGGGACGAGCAGTACTTC. Its translation is CASSPSYRDEQYF.

This clone was found once. The V call is TRBV13, the J call TRBJ2-5; 10 bases map to TRBD2. The CDR3 consists of 15 residues. The V segment lost 5 bases and the J segment 1 base; nucleotides outside the gene matches: 4. Germline V lookup: CDR1 PRHDT, CDR2 FYEKMQ (reference sequence). CDR3 in DNA: TGTGCCAGCAGCCCCGGGACTAGCGTCCAAGAGACCCAGTACTTC. Amino acids: CASSPGTSVQETQYF.